These 25 T cell receptor beta chains share one sample of origin, sequenced in a study of T cell responses to AZD1222 COVID-19 vaccine. Sequencing used immunoSEQ multiplex PCR; TCRdb keeps in-frame clones, though not all of them. Of 90,000 to 120,000 clones in the sample, around 90% were seen once. Sequenced material: peripheral blood, taken on day 0 of AZD1222 vaccination. All receptors come from an adult in good health.

The chain carries TRBV12-3 or TRBV12-4 and TRBJ1-2; D unclear. Between the trimmed V and J ends, which lost 2 bases and 8 bases, there was a span of 6 bases. CDR3 length: 11 amino acids. As DNA, the CDR3 is TGTGCCAGCAGTTTACTGGGCGGCTACACCTTC. Its protein product is CASSLLGGYTF.

This chain connects TRBV6-5 to TRBJ2-1; a weak D match, TRBD1 (6 bases). With 10 bases removed from V and 0 bases from J, the gap between germline ends came to 16 bases. The germline V gene encodes CDR1 MNHEY and CDR2 SVGAGI. The CDR3 totals 15 residues. The CDR3 is CATAKGVSSYNEQFF. DNA for the CDR3: TGTGCCACCGCTAAGGGGGTTAGCTCCTACAATGAGCAGTTCTTC.

This clone was seen only a few times. This sequence joins TRBV2 and TRBJ1-1, with D perhaps matching TRBD1 (6 bases). The CDR3 covers 13 residues. The germline V gene has CDR1 SNHLY and CDR2 FYNNEI. The V end was cut by 7 bases, the J end by 1 base, with 10 bases between. In DNA, the CDR3 is TGTGCCAGCAAAGGACAGTGGAACACTGAAGCTTTCTTT. Translated, it gives CASKGQWNTEAFF. The variable domain in full, completed from reference TRBV2 and TRBJ1-1, reads EPEVTQTPSHQVTQMGQEVILRCVPISNHLYFYWYRQILGQKVEFLVSFYNNEISEKSEIFDDQFSVERPDGSNFTLKIRSTKLEDSAMYFCASKGQWNTEAFFGQGTRLTVV.

The chain recombines TRBV19 with TRBJ1-5, with D unclear. The CDR3 extends over 16 amino acids. Trimming removed 5 bases at V and 5 bases at J, with 19 bases between. Germline V gene lookup returns CDR1 LNHDA and CDR2 SQIVND (reference sequence). CDR3 DNA: TGTGCCAGTAGTCGGGGTTACATGGGAGTGGATCAGCCCCAGCATTTT. It specifies CASSRGYMGVDQPQHF.

This sequence joins TRBV5-4 and TRBJ2-3, with a tentative D call TRBD1 (5 bases). In germline, CDR1 is SGHNT, CDR2 YYREEE (reference sequence). With 8 bases removed from V and 2 bases from J, the gap between germline ends came to 15 bases. CDR3 length: 14 amino acids. The CDR3 DNA is TGTGCCAGTGGGAATAAAGGGGCCACAGATACGCAGTATTTT. Protein sequence: CASGNKGATDTQYF.

J is TRBJ1-6 and V is TRBV2, with TRBD1 as a possible D gene (5 bases). V was clipped by 5 bases and J by 0 bases, with 11 bases between them. Per the germline V gene, CDR1 is SNHLY and CDR2 is FYNNEI. The CDR3 contains 16 residues. The CDR3 region is CASSRTSPSYNSPLHF. In nucleotides, the CDR3 is TGTGCCAGCAGTCGGACATCCCCCTCCTATAATTCACCCCTCCACTTT.

The V call is TRBV12-3 or TRBV12-4, the J call TRBJ1-1, with D possibly being TRBD1 (5 bases). The CDR3 runs 13 residues. Trimming took off 6 bases at V and 5 bases at J, with 13 bases between the two ends. In DNA form, the CDR3 reads TGTGCCAGCAGCTACGCCGGGGGGACTGAAGCTTTCTTT. This sequence encodes CASSYAGGTEAFF.

The V call is TRBV7-2, the J call TRBJ1-6, with D possibly TRBD1 on 5 matching bases. The CDR3 consists of 15 residues. Germline CDR1 and CDR2: SGHTA and FQGNSA. Trimming removed 7 bases from V and 8 bases from J, with 18 bases in between. The CDR3 nucleotides read TGTGCCAGCACCTTTGGGGCAGGGATAGATTCACCCCTCCACTTT. Protein product: CASTFGAGIDSPLHF.

The CDR3 loop reads CASSPRTGNTEAFF. The CDR3 region has the DNA TGTGCCAGCAGCCCACGGACGGGGAACACTGAAGCTTTCTTT. The rearrangement links TRBV11-2 to TRBJ1-1; D is uncertain. Germline CDR1 reads SGHAT; CDR2 reads FQNNGV. Trimming cost V 5 bases and J 1 base, with 11 bases left between them. This CDR3 is built from 14 residues. Supplemented by reference TRBV11-2 and TRBJ1-1, the full variable domain reads EAGVAQSPRYKIIEKRQSVAFWCNPISGHATLYWYQQILGQGPKLLIQFQNNGVVDDSQLPKDRFSAERLKGVDSTLKIQPAKLEDSAVYLCASSPRTGNTEAFFGQGTRLTVV.

The rearrangement joins TRBV5-8 to TRBJ2-6; D is unresolved. This CDR3 region has 19 residues. Germline loops: CDR1 SGHTS, CDR2 YDEGEE. The germline V and J ends were trimmed by 4 bases and 0 bases, with 20 bases remaining between them. CDR3 coding DNA: TGTGCCAGCAGCCGTCTATTTGATACCTTGAGCTCTGGGGCCAACGTCCTGACTTTC. This encodes CASSRLFDTLSSGANVLTF.

This chain uses TRBV12-5 with TRBJ2-7, with 7 bases identical to TRBD1. There are 14 residues in the CDR3. Trimming took 5 bases from V and 3 from J; bases not matched to a gene: 7. The germline gives CDR1 LGHNT, CDR2 FRNRAP. Here the CDR3 DNA reads TGTGCTAGTGGTACGGGACAGCTTGGCTACGAGCAGTACTTC. Its translation: CASGTGQLGYEQYF.

This clone was seen more than once but under ten times. This chain uses TRBV11-2 with TRBJ2-3; TRBD2 is a possible D gene (5 bases). This CDR3 spans 15 amino acids. V gave up 7 bases and J gave up 1 base, with 15 bases separating them. CDR1 is SGHAT and CDR2 is FQNNGV in the germline V gene. The CDR3 sequence is CASKPGGWGTDTQYF. The CDR3 nucleotides are TGTGCCAGCAAACCTGGAGGCTGGGGCACAGATACGCAGTATTTT. Using reference TRBV11-2 and TRBJ2-3 for the parts outside the CDR3, the full variable domain is EAGVAQSPRYKIIEKRQSVAFWCNPISGHATLYWYQQILGQGPKLLIQFQNNGVVDDSQLPKDRFSAERLKGVDSTLKIQPAKLEDSAVYLCASKPGGWGTDTQYFGPGTRLTVL.

The V and J genes are TRBV5-1 and TRBJ2-1; TRBD2 agrees at 11 bases. The CDR3 spans 15 residues. Germline V gene data show CDR1 as SGHRS and CDR2 as YFSETQ. Trimming removed 1 base from V and 8 bases from J; junction bases left unmatched: 5. In nucleotides, the CDR3 is TGCGCCAGCAGCTTGTTTAGCGGGGGGGAGTATGAGCAGTTCTTC. Its translation: CASSLFSGGEYEQFF.

The rearrangement joins TRBV5-1 to TRBJ2-1; D unresolved. Germline lookup yields CDR1 SGHRS and CDR2 YFSETQ. Trimming pared 2 bases from V and 8 bases from J, leaving 14 bases between. The CDR3 is 14 amino acids. This CDR3 reads CASSFTADRDEQFF. The DNA of the CDR3 is TGCGCCAGCAGCTTCACGGCAGATCGGGATGAGCAGTTCTTC.

Written as DNA, the CDR3 is TGTGCCAGCAGTTACTCGGAGACAGATACGCAGTATTTT. Translation: CASSYSETDTQYF. The genes are TRBV6-5 and TRBJ2-3; no reliable D call. The germline gives CDR1 MNHEY, CDR2 SVGAGI. With 0 bases removed from V and 3 bases from J, the gap between germline ends came to 4 bases. CDR3 length equals 13 residues.

The chain combines TRBV7-8 with TRBJ1-3; D not certain. Germline loops: CDR1 SGHVS, CDR2 FQNEAQ. With 5 bases removed from V and 0 bases from J, the gap between germline ends came to 17 bases. This CDR3 region has 17 residues. The CDR3 protein is CASSILSTLDSGNTIYF. CDR3 DNA: TGTGCCAGCAGCATACTATCGACCCTGGACTCTGGAAACACCATATATTTT.

The chain employs TRBV5-1 and TRBJ2-1, with TRBD1 matching over 10 bases. The CDR3 consists of 17 residues. V lost 3 bases to trimming and J lost 7 bases; unmatched junction nucleotides: 13. Looked up from germline, CDR1 is SGHRS and CDR2 is YFSETQ. The chain's CDR3 is CASSWWIGTGDGNEQFF. Written as DNA, the CDR3 is TGCGCCAGCAGCTGGTGGATTGGGACAGGGGATGGTAATGAGCAGTTCTTC.

As DNA, the CDR3 is TGCGCCAGCAGCCTTCGGACTAGCGGGGGGGCAGGTGAGCAGTTCTTC. Its protein is CASSLRTSGGAGEQFF. J is TRBJ2-1 and V is TRBV5-1, with 15 bases that match TRBD2. V shed 4 bases, J shed 9 bases, and the junction held 8 bases outside the gene matches. The CDR3 is 16 amino acids. From germline, CDR1 is SGHRS and CDR2 YFSETQ.

The rearrangement joins TRBV11-3 to TRBJ2-2; D tentatively fits TRBD1 or TRBD2 (5 bases each). This CDR3 has 13 amino acids. The V and J ends lost 5 bases and 1 base respectively, with 5 bases between them. Germline CDR1 SGHNT, CDR2 YENEEA. Here the CDR3 DNA reads TGTGCCAGCAGCGGGGGGAACACCGGGGAGCTGTTTTTT. It codes for CASSGGNTGELFF.

This clone was recorded once. The chain recombines TRBV6-5 with TRBJ1-3; D remains unclear. Germline CDR1 MNHEY, CDR2 SVGAGI. The CDR3 is 16 amino acids. The V end was cut by 2 bases, the J end by 0 bases, with 11 bases between. Written as DNA, the CDR3 is TGTGCCAGCAGTTACGGCCGAGGCCTCTCTGGAAACACCATATATTTT. It specifies CASSYGRGLSGNTIYF.

The chain joins TRBV14 to TRBJ2-1, with D perhaps matching TRBD1 (6 bases). Between the trimmed V and J ends, which lost 0 bases and 12 bases, there was a span of 9 bases. CDR1 SGHDN and CDR2 FVKESK come from the germline V gene. The CDR3 has 12 residues. The CDR3: CASSQDQGRQFF. The DNA for the CDR3 is TGTGCCAGCAGCCAAGATCAGGGGCGGCAGTTCTTC.

The V gene is TRBV7-2, the J gene TRBJ1-6; D is unresolved. Trimming removed 5 bases at V and 3 bases at J, with 5 bases between. The CDR3 totals 13 residues. CDR1 SGHTA and CDR2 FQGNSA come from the germline V gene. Written as DNA, the CDR3 is TGTGCCAGCAGCCGCCTCTATAATTCACCCCTCCACTTT. Translating it yields CASSRLYNSPLHF.

The chain joins TRBV2 to TRBJ1-1, with D possibly TRBD1 on 5 matching bases. The germline V gene encodes CDR1 SNHLY and CDR2 FYNNEI. Trimming pared 4 bases from V and 6 bases from J, leaving 12 bases between. This CDR3 has 13 residues. CDR3: CASSGGGVSEAFF. The DNA of the CDR3 is TGTGCCAGCAGTGGAGGAGGGGTCTCTGAAGCTTTCTTT.

The chain recombines TRBV12-3 or TRBV12-4 with TRBJ1-5; D is ambiguous. This CDR3 comprises 11 residues. Trimming pared 8 bases from V and 6 bases from J, leaving 8 bases between. This CDR3 is CASGRLQPQHF. The CDR3 nucleotides read TGTGCCAGCGGGAGACTTCAGCCCCAGCATTTT.

V usage is TRBV5-6 and J usage is TRBJ2-2, with D possibly matching TRBD1 (6 bases). The CDR3 consists of 14 residues. CDR1 and CDR2 from the germline V gene are SGHDT and YYEEEE. V was shortened by 2 bases and J by 5 bases, with 10 bases between the two germline ends. The CDR3 sequence is CASSLNRVTGELFF. In DNA form, the CDR3 reads TGTGCCAGCAGCTTAAACAGGGTTACCGGGGAGCTGTTTTTT.